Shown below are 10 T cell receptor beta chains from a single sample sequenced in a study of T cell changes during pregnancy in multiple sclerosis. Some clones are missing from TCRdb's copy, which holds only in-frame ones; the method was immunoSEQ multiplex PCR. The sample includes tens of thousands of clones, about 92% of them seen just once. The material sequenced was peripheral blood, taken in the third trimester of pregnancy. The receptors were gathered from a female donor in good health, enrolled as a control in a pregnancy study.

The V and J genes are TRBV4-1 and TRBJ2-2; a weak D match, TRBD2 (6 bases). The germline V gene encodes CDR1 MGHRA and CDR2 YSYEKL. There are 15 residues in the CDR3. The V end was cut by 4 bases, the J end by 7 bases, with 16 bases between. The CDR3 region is CASSLFLGGGGELFF. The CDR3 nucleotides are TGCGCCAGCAGCCTTTTTTTGGGGGGAGGCGGGGAGCTGTTTTTT.

CDR3 loop: CASSPTTGRAETQYF. The CDR3 DNA follows: TGCGCCAGCAGCCCCACTACAGGGCGGGCGGAGACCCAGTACTTC. The chain joins TRBV5-1 to TRBJ2-5; D may be TRBD1 (6 bases). Germline V CDR1 and CDR2: SGHRS, YFSETQ. The V end was cut by 4 bases, the J end by 5 bases, with 18 bases between. This CDR3 comprises 15 residues.

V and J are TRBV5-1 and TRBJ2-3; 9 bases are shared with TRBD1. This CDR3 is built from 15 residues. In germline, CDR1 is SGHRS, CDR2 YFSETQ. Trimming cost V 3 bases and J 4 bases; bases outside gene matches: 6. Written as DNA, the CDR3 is TGCGCCAGCAGCTCCCGGGACAGGGCGGCAGATACGCAGTATTTT. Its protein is CASSSRDRAADTQYF.

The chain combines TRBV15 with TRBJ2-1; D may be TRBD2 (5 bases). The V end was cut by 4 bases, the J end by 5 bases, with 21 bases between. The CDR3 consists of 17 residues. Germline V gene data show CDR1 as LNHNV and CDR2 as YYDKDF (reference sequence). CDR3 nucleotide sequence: TGTGCCACCAGCACCCGCCGCGGCGGACTCACCGACAATGAGCAGTTCTTC. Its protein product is CATSTRRGGLTDNEQFF.

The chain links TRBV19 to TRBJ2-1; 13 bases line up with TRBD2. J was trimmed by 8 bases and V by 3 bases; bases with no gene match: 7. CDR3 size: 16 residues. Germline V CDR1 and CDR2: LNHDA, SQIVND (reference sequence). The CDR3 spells CASSILTSGGPYEQFF. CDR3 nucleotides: TGTGCCAGTAGTATCCTGACTAGCGGGGGGCCCTATGAGCAGTTCTTC.

The CDR3 region has the DNA TGCGCCAGCAGCCATGAGACAGGGGTATACGAGCAGTACTTC. It specifies CASSHETGVYEQYF. The genes are TRBV4-3 and TRBJ2-7; 8 nucleotides align to TRBD1. Germline V lookup: CDR1 LGHNA, CDR2 YSLEER. V dropped 3 bases and J dropped 4; count of bases not matched to a gene: 5. This CDR3 is 14 amino acids long.

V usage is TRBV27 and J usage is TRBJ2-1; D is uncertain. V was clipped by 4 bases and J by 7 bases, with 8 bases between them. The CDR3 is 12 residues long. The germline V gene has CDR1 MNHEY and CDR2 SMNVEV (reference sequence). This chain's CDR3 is CASSSRRNEQFF. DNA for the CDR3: TGTGCCAGCAGTTCCCGCAGGAATGAGCAGTTCTTC.

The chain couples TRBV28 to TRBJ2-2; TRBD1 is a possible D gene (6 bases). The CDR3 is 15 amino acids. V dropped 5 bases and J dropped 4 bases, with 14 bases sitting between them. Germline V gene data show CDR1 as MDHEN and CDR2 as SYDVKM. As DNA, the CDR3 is TGTGCCAGCAGTCCCTACAGGGACGCCACCGGGGAGCTGTTTTTT. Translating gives CASSPYRDATGELFF.

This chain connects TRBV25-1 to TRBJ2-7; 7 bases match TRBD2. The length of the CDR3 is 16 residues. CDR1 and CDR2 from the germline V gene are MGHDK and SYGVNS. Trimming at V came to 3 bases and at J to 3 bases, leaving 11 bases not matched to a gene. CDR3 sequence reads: CASSDPSSGKDYEQYF. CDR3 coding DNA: TGTGCCAGCAGTGATCCCTCAAGCGGGAAGGACTACGAGCAGTACTTC.

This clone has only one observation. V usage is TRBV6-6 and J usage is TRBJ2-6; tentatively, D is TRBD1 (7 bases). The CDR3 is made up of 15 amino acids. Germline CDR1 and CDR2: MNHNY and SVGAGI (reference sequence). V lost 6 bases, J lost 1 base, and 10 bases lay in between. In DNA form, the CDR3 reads TGTGCCAGCAGCCAGGGGGGTTCTGGGGCCAACGTCCTGACTTTC. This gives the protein CASSQGGSGANVLTF.